Detailed here is one T cell receptor (beta chain). The antigen is undetermined. Germline loops: CDR1 KGHDR, CDR2 SFDVKD. CDR3 length: 14 amino acids. With 8 bases clipped from V and 3 bases from J, the junction kept 4 bases outside the gene matches. The sample is drawn from a study of T-cell reconstitution after alpha-beta-depleted transplantation in children. Findings and limits, study-wide: High day-60 TCRbeta diversity in some patients came from surviving recipient T cells and thymic progenitors.

Unique molecular identifiers were used in preparing the TCRbeta library. MiXCR, run by TCRdb on the PCR reads, gives a single entry per CDR3 protein. The table records around 580,000 distinct CDR3 sequences, 23% of them present only once. This TCR was sampled from a boy in the first two years of life who had a stem cell transplant for acute myeloid leukemia, so the T cells may come from the graft donor. The sample here was PBMCs, mostly from graft donor cells, taken 360 days after TCRalphabeta/CD19-depleted stem cell transplant. The chain joins TRBV24-1 to TRBJ2-2; the match to TRBD1 covers 8 bases. The CDR3 nucleotides read TGTGCCACCAAGGGACAGGAGTACACCGGGGAGCTGTTTTTT. Encoded protein: CATKGQEYTGELFF.